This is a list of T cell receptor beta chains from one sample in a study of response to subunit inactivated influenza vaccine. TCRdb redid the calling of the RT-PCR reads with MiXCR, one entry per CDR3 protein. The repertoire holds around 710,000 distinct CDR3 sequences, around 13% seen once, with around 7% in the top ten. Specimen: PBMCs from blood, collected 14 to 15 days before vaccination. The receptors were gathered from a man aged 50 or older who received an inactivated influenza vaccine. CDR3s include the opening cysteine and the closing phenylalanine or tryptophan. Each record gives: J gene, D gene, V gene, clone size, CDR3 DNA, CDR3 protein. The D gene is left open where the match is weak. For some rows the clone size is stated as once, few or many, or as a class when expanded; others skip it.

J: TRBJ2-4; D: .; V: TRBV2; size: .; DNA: TGTGCCAGCAGTTCACAGGGTCGGTCAGTGATTCAGTACTTC; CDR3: CASSSQGRSVIQYF
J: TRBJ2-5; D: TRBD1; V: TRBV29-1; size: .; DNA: TGCAGCGTTGACACGGGACAGGGGGTGGAGACCCAGTACTTC; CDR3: CSVDTGQGVETQYF
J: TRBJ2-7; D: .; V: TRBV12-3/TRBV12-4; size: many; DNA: TGTGCCAGCAAGGGACGTTTTTACGAGCAGTACTTC; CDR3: CASKGRFYEQYF
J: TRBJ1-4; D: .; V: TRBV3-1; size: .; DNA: TGTGCCAGCAGCTATTCCAGGGAAAAACTGTTTTTT; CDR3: CASSYSREKLFF
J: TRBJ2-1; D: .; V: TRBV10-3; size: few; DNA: TGTGCCATCAGTGGGAGGGGGCTAGCGGACTACAATGAGCAGTTCTTC; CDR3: CAISGRGLADYNEQFF
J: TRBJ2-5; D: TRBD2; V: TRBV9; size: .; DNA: TGTGCCAGCAGCGTAGATGGAGCGGGAGGTTGGGAGACCCAGTACTTC; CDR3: CASSVDGAGGWETQYF
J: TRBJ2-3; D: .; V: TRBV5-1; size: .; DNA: TGCGCCAGCAGCTTGGTGGCCCCAAGCACAGATACGCAGTATTTT; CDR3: CASSLVAPSTDTQYF
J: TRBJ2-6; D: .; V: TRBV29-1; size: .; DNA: TGCAGCGTTGCCTTTACAGTCTCTGGGGCCAACGTCCTGACTTTC; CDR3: CSVAFTVSGANVLTF
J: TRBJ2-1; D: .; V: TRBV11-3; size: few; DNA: TGTGCCAGCAGCTCCGGAGGGTATGGCTCCTACAATGAGCAGTTCTTC; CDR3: CASSSGGYGSYNEQFF
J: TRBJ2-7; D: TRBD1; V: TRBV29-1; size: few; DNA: TGCAGCGTGGCGGAAACAAGGGACAGGAGGCCCACCTACGAGCAGTACTTC; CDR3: CSVAETRDRRPTYEQYF
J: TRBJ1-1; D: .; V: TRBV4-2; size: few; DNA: TGTGCCAGCAGCCAAGTAGTCGGTAAAGGCGACACTGAAGCTTTCTTT; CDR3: CASSQVVGKGDTEAFF
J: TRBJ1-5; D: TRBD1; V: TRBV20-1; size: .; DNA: TGCAGTGCTAGAGATTGGGGTCGGACAGGGCGTAGCAATCAGCCCCAGCATTTT; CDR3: CSARDWGRTGRSNQPQHF
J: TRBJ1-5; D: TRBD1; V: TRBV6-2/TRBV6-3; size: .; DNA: TGTGCCAGCAGTCAACAGGGGGTGTGGAGCAATCAGCCCCAGCATTTT; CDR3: CASSQQGVWSNQPQHF
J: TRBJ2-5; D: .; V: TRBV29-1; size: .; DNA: TGCAGCGTTGATTTGGGCGGGGGCGGAGAGACCCAGTACTTC; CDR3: CSVDLGGGGETQYF
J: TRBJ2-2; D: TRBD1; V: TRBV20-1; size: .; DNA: TGCAGTGCTAGAGAGCGGGACAGGGCGAACACCGGGGAGCTGTTTTTT; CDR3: CSARERDRANTGELFF
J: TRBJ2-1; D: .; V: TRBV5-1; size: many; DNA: TGCGCCAGCAGCTTGGCCCCCGGTCCTTACAATGAGCAGTTCTTC; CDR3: CASSLAPGPYNEQFF
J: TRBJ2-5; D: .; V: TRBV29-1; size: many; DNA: TGCAGCGTTGAAAGAGGGAGCGAAGAGACCCAGTACTTC; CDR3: CSVERGSEETQYF
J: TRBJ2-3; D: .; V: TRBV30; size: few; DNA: TGTGCCTGGAGTGTACTGGGGGCGAGCACAGATACGCAGTATTTT; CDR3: CAWSVLGASTDTQYF
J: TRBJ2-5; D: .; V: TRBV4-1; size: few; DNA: TGCGCCAGCAGCCAAGAGCTGACAGCAATTCAAGAGACCCAGTACTTC; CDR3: CASSQELTAIQETQYF
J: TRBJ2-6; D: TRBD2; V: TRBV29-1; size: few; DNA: TGCAGCGTTGCCGGGGGGGGTTTTGGGGCCAACGTCCTGACTTTC; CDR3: CSVAGGGFGANVLTF
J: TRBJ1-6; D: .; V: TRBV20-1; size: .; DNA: TGCAGTGCTACCAGAGGGGGGAGCAGCCAAAGGTCACCCCTCCACTTT; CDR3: CSATRGGSSQRSPLHF
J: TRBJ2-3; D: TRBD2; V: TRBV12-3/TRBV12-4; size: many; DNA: TGTGCCAGCAGTCGGACTAGCGGGGGCCTCAGCACAGATACGCAGTATTTT; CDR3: CASSRTSGGLSTDTQYF
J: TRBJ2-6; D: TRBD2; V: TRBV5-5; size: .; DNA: TGTGCCAGCAGCTTTATAGCGGGGGGCTCTGGGTGGGCCAACGTCCTGACTTTC; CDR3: CASSFIAGGSGWANVLTF
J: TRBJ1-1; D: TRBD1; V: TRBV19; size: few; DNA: TGTGCCAGTAAACTACAGGGGGCGGCTGAAGCTTTCTTT; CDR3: CASKLQGAAEAFF
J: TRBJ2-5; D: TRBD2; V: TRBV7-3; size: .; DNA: TGTGCCAGCAGTCGGGGGGGCGGGCCTCAAGAGACCCAGTACTTC; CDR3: CASSRGGGPQETQYF
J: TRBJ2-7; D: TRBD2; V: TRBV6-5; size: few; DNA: TGTGCCAGCAGTTTTAGCGGGAGGGCTGACGAGCAGTACTTC; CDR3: CASSFSGRADEQYF
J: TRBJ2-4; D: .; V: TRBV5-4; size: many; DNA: TGTGCCAGCAGCTTGGATGGTAACAGCAAAAACATTCAGTACTTC; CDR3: CASSLDGNSKNIQYF
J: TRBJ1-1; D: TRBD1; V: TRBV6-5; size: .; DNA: TGTGCCAGCAGTTACTCGAGGACAGGATTTAACACTGAAGCTTTCTTT; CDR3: CASSYSRTGFNTEAFF
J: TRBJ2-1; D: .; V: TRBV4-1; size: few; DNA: TGCGCCAGCAGCCAAGAGGGGAGAAATTACAATGAGCAGTTCTTC; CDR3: CASSQEGRNYNEQFF
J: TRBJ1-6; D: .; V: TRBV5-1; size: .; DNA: TGCGCCAGCAGCTTGGATAGAGAGGGCTCCTATAATTCACCCCTCCACTTT; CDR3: CASSLDREGSYNSPLHF
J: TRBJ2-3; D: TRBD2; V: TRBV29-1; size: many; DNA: TGCAGCGTTTTGAGTTTTAGCGGGGTCACAGATACGCAGTATTTT; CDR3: CSVLSFSGVTDTQYF
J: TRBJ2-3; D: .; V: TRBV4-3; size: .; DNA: TGCGCCAGCAGCCAAGAGGCATGGGGTCGCACAGATACGCAGTATTTT; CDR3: CASSQEAWGRTDTQYF
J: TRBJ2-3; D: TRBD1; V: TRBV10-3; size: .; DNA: TGTGCCATCAGTGCGCCCGACAGGGTTGGCACAGATACGCAGTATTTT; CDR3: CAISAPDRVGTDTQYF
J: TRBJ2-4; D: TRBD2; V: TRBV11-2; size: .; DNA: TGTGCCAGCAGCTCACCTCTGAGGCGGGGGGTGGCCAAAAACATTCAGTACTTC; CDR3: CASSSPLRRGVAKNIQYF
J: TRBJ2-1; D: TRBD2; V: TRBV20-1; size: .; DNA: TGCAGTTCCTTATCCGGGACACAAACTAGCGGGAGCTCCTACAATGAGCAGTTCTTC; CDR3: CSSLSGTQTSGSSYNEQFF
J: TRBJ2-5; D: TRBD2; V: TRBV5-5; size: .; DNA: TGTGCCAGCAGCATACCGGGACTAGCATTGGAGACCCAGTACTTC; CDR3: CASSIPGLALETQYF
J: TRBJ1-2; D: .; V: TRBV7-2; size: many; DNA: TGTGCCAGCAGCATGAGGACAGCCTCTAGAGCCGGCTACACCTTC; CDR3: CASSMRTASRAGYTF